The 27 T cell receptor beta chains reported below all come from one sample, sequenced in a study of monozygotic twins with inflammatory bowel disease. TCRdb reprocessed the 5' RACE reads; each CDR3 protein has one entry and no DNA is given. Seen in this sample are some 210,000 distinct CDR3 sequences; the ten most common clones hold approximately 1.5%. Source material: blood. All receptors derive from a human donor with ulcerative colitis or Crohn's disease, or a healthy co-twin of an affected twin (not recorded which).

This chain's CDR3 is CASSHRANTGELFF. V is TRBV7-7 and J is TRBJ2-2; with no DNA, the TCRdb D assignment of TRBD1 cannot be verified. Germline CDR1 and CDR2: SSHAT and FNYEAQ (reference sequence). The CDR3 loop spans 14 amino acids.

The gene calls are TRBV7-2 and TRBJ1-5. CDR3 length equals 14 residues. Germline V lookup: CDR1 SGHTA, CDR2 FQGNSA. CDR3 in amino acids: CASSFGQTNQPQHF.

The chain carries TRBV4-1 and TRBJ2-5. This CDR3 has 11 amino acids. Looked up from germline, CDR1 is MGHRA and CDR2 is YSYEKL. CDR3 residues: CASSQKETQYF.

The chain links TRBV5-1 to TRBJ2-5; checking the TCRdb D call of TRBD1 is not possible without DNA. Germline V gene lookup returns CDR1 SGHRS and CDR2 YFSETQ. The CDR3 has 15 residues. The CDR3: CASSLISGGEETQYF.

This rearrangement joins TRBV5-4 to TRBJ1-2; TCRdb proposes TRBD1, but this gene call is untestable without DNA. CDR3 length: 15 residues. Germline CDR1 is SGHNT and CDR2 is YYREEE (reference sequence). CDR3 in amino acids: CASRSWGGGNYGYTF.

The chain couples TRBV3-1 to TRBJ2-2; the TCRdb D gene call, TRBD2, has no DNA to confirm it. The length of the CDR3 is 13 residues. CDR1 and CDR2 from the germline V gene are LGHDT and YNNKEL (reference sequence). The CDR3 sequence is CASSPLDTGELFF.

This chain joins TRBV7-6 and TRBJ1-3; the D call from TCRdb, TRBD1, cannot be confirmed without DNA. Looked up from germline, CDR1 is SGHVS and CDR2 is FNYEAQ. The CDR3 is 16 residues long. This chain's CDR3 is CASSGQGYHSGNTIYF.

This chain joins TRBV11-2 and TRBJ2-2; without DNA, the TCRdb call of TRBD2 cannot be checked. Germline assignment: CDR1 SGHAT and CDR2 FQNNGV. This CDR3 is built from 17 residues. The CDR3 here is CASSPSLALANTGELFF.

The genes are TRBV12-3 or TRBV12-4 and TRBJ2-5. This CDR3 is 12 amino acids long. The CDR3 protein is CASSLVDEVQYF.

CDR3 loop: CASRDRRSYEQYF. The chain has TRBV4-2 and TRBJ2-7. Germline V gene data show CDR1 as LGHNA and CDR2 as YNFKEQ. This CDR3 contains 13 residues.

CDR3 residues: CASSYIGQGDGYTF. V gene TRBV6-5 combines with J gene TRBJ1-2; TCRdb calls TRBD1, which cannot be checked without DNA. The CDR3 contains 14 residues. Germline-derived CDR1 and CDR2 are MNHEY and SVGAGI.

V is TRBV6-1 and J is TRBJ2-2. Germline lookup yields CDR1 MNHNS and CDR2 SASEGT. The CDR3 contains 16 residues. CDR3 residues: CASSPKPAANTGELFF.

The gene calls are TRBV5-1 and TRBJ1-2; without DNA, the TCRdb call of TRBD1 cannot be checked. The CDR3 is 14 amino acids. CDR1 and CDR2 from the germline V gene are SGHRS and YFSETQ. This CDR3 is CASSSSPGAYGYTF.

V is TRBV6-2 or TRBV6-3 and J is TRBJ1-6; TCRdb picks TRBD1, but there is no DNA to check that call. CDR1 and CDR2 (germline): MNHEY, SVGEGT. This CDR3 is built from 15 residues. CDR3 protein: CASSPKQGVYSPLHF.

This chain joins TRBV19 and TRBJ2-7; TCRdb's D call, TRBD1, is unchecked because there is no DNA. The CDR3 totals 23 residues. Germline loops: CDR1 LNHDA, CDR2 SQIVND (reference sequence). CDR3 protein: CASSRGRFAIGPFVIHGSYEQYF.

The CDR3 loop reads CASSLGSRASYNEQFF. The V gene is TRBV7-8, the J gene TRBJ2-1. Germline loops: CDR1 SGHVS, CDR2 FQNEAQ. The CDR3 runs to 16 residues.

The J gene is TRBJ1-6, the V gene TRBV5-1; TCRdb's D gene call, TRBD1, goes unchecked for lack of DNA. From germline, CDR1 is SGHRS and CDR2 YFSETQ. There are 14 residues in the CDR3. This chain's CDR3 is CASSPDRENSPLHF.

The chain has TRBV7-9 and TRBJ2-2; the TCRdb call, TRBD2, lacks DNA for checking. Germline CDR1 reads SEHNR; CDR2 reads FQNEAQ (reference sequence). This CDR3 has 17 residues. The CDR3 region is CASSRDLWGVHTGELFF.

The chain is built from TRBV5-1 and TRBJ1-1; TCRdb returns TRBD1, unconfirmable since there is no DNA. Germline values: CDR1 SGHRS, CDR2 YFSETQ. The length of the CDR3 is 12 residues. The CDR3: CASSSIRGTAFF. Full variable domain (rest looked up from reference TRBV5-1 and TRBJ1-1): KAGVTQTPRYLIKTRGQQVTLSCSPISGHRSVSWYQQTPGQGLQFLFEYFSETQRNKGNFPGRFSGRQFSNSRSEMNVSTLELGDSALYLCASSSIRGTAFFGQGTRLTVV.

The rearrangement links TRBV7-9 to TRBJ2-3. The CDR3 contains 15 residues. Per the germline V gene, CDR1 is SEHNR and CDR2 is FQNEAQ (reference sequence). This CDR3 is CASSLDRYLTDTQYF.

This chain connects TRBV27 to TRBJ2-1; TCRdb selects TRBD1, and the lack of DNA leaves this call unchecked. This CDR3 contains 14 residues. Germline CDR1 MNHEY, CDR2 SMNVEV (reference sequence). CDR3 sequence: CASVGGASYNEQFF.

CDR3 sequence: CASSRDQHDYGYTF. This chain joins TRBV19 and TRBJ1-2. The CDR3 covers 14 residues. Germline CDR1 LNHDA, CDR2 SQIVND (reference sequence).

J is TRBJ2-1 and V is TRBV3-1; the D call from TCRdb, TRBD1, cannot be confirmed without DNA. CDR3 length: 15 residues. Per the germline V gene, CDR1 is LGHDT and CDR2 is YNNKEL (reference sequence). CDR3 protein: CASSQAGGRVDEQFF.

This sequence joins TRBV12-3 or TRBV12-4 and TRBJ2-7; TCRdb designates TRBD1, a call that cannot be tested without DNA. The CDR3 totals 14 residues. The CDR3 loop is CASSRGTGENEQYF.

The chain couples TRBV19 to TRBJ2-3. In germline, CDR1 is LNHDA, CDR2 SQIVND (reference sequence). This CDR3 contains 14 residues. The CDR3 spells CASSLLNSGDTQYF.

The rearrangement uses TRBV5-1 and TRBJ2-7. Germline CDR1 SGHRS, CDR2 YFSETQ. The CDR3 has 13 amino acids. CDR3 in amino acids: CASSLEVSYEQYF. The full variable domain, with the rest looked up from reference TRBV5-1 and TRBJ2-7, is KAGVTQTPRYLIKTRGQQVTLSCSPISGHRSVSWYQQTPGQGLQFLFEYFSETQRNKGNFPGRFSGRQFSNSRSEMNVSTLELGDSALYLCASSLEVSYEQYFGPGTRLTVT.

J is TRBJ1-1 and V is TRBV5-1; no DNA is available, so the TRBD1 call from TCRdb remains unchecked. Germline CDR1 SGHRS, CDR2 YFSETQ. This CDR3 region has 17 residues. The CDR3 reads CASSPRTVRTGGWRAFF.